The rows below give T cell receptor delta chains drawn from one sample of a study of delta chains in infants with herpesvirus infections. TCRdb re-called clones from the RT-PCR reads via CATT. The table includes around 1,500 delta-chain clones, around 30% detected once. The sequenced sample was peripheral blood, obtained at time point 1 of longitudinal follow-up. Receptor source: a human donor who was a Ugandan infant, either HIV-exposed or HIV-unexposed (not recorded which). CDR3s include the opening cysteine and the closing phenylalanine or tryptophan. D genes are given only for firm matches. Part of the rows lack a size; the others show once, few, many or a class for expanded clones.

TRDD2,TRDV1,TRDJ2,.,CALGGFPSYLYSGGSLTAQLFF,TGTGCTCTTGGGGGGTTCCCTTCCTACCTTTATTCCGGGGGATCCTTGACAGCACAACTCTTCTTT
TRDD3,TRDV1,TRDJ1,few,CALGGANWGIRQTDKLIF,TGTGCTCTTGGGGGAGCGAACTGGGGGATACGACAAACCGATAAACTCATCTTT
TRDD3,TRDV1,TRDJ4,.,CALGLIPRNFWGGFRARPLIF,TGTGCTCTTGGGCTCATCCCTAGGAACTTCTGGGGGGGATTTAGGGCCAGACCCCTGATCTTT
TRDD3,TRDV1,TRDJ1,medium-sized,CALGELRSPTYAGGYTGKLIF,TGTGCTCTTGGGGAACTCCGTTCCCCTACGTACGCTGGGGGATACACTGGTAAACTCATCTTT
.,TRDV2,TRDJ3,.,CACDWANTWDTRQMFF,TGTGCCTGTGACTGGGCGAATACCTGGGACACCCGACAGATGTTTTTC
.,TRDV2,TRDJ1,.,CACDTGLGTDKLIF,TGTGCCTGTGACACCGGGCTGGGGACCGATAAACTCATCTTT
TRDD3,TRDV2,TRDJ2,medium-sized,CACDTPSDLLGDRVGAQLFF,TGTGCCTGTGACACCCCTTCTGACTTACTGGGGGATAGGGTGGGGGCACAACTCTTCTTT
TRDD3,TRDV2,TRDJ2,medium-sized,CACDPLGDTGTAQLFF,TGTGCCTGTGACCCACTGGGGGATACGGGGACAGCACAACTCTTCTTT
TRDD3,TRDV2,TRDJ1,.,CACDTVPLGDPPSTDKLIF,TGTGCCTGTGACACCGTACCCCTGGGGGATCCGCCCTCCACCGATAAACTCATCTTT
.,TRDV2,TRDJ3,large,CACGLSSWDTRQMFF,TGTGCCTGCGGGTTAAGCTCCTGGGACACCCGACAGATGTTTTTC
.,TRDV1,TRDJ1,.,CALGELLILADKLIF,TGTGCTCTTGGGGAACTCCTCATACTCGCCGATAAACTCATCTTT
TRDD3,TRDV1,TRDJ1,.,CALGDPISSVLGEVDKLIF,TGTGCTCTTGGGGACCCCATTTCCTCCGTACTGGGGGAGGTCGATAAACTCATCTTT
.,TRAV29/DV5,TRDJ3,few,CAASEGVSSWDTRQMFF,TGTGCAGCAAGCGAGGGGGTTAGCTCCTGGGACACCCGACAGATGTTTTTC
.,TRDV1,TRDJ2,.,CALGELGRLRGLTAQLFF,TGTGCTCTTGGGGAACTAGGCAGGCTCCGGGGGCTGACAGCACAACTCTTCTTT